This TCR beta chain originates from a study of PD-1 blockade in classical Hodgkin lymphoma. Every patient relapsed after autologous stem cell transplantation, and brentuximab vedotin exposure varied. TCRdb's copy holds only in-frame clones and misses some; the assay was immunoSEQ multiplex PCR. Among about 110,000 clones, 70% to 90% were seen once, and the ten largest hold around 20%. Overall study results and limits: Newly diagnosed and completely responding patients shared comparable baseline diversity.

As for this clone: Its target is not known.

The sequenced sample was peripheral blood mononuclear cells (PBMCs), obtained before the second cycle of nivolumab. This sequence originates from a human donor with classical Hodgkin lymphoma.

CDR3 residues: CASSLSGYSYGYTF. DNA of the CDR3: TGTGCCAGCAGTTTATCAGGGTACAGCTATGGCTACACCTTC. The V and J genes are TRBV2 and TRBJ1-2, with D perhaps TRBD1 (5 bases). This CDR3 contains 14 residues. Trimming removed 5 bases from V and 4 bases from J, with 14 bases in between. Germline CDR1 is SNHLY and CDR2 is FYNNEI.